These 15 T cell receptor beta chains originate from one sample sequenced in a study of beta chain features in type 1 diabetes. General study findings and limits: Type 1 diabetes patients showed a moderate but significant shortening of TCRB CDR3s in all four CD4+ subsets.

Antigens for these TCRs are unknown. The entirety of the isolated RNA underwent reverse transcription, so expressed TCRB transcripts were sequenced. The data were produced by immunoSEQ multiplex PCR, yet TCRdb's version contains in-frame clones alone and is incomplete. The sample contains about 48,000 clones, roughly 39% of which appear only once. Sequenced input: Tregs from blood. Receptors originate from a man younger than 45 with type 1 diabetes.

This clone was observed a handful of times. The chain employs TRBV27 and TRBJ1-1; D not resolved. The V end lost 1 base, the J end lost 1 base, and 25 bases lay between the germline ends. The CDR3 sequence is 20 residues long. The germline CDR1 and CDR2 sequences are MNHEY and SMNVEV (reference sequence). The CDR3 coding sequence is TGTGCCAGCAGTTTATACGGAGGAGGGTTCGGCCAAAAGAAGAACACTGAAGCTTTCTTT. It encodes CASSLYGGGFGQKKNTEAFF.

CDR3 region: CASSLLGGSHNEQFF. In DNA, the CDR3 is TGTGCCAGCAGCTTACTTGGTGGGAGCCACAATGAGCAGTTCTTC. This chain joins TRBV7-2 and TRBJ2-1; a possible D gene is TRBD2 (5 bases). Trimming left V 2 bases short and J 5 bases short, with 13 bases between. Germline V gene sequence: CDR1 SGHTA, CDR2 FQGNSA. The CDR3 is 15 residues long.

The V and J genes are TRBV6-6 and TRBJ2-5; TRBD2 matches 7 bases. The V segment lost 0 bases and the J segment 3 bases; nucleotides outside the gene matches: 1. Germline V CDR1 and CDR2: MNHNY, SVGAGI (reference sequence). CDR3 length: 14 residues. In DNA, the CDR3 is TGTGCCAGCAGTTACTCCGGGACTAAAGAGACCCAGTACTTC. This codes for CASSYSGTKETQYF.

The DNA of the CDR3 is TGTGCCAGCAGCTTCTCTACCTGGACAGGTACTCAGCCCCAGCATTTT. This translates into CASSFSTWTGTQPQHF. The chain is built from TRBV5-8 and TRBJ1-5; 7 nucleotides line up with TRBD1. The trim removed 2 bases at V and 6 bases at J, leaving 11 bases unmatched. Germline CDR1 and CDR2: SGHTS and YDEGEE. This CDR3 comprises 16 residues.

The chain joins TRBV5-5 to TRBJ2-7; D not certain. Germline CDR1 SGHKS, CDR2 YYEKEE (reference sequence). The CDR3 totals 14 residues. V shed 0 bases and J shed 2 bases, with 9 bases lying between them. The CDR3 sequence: CASSLVPGTYEQYF. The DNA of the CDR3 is TGTGCCAGCAGCTTGGTTCCAGGTACCTACGAGCAGTACTTC.

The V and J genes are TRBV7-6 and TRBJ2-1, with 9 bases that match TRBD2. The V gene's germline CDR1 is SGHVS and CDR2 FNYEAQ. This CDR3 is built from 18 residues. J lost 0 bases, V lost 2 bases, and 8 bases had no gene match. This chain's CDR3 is CASSLLIASGASYNEQFF. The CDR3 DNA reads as TGTGCCAGCAGCTTATTGATTGCTAGCGGGGCCTCCTACAATGAGCAGTTCTTC.

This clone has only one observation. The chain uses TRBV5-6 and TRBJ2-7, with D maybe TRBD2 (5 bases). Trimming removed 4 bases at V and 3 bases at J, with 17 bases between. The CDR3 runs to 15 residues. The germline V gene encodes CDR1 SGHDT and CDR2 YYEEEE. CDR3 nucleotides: TGTGCCAGCAGCGAGGGCCTCAGTCTATTCTACGAGCAGTACTTC. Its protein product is CASSEGLSLFYEQYF.

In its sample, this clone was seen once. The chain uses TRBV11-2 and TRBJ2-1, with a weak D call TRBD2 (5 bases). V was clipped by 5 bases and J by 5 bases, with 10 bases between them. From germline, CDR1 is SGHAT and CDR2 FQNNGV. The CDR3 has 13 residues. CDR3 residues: CASSRDQHNEQFF. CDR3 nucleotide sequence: TGTGCCAGCAGCCGGGATCAGCACAATGAGCAGTTCTTC.

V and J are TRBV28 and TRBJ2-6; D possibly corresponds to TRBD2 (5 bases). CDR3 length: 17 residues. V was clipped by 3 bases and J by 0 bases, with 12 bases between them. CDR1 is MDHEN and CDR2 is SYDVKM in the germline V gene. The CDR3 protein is CASSLRMRASGANVLTF. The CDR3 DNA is TGTGCCAGCAGTTTGCGAATGAGGGCCTCTGGGGCCAACGTCCTGACTTTC. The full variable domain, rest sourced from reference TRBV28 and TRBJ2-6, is DVKVTQSSRYLVKRTGEKVFLECVQDMDHENMFWYRQDPGLGLRLIYFSYDVKMKEKGDIPEGYSVSREKKERFSLILESASTNQTSMYLCASSLRMRASGANVLTFGAGSRLTVL.

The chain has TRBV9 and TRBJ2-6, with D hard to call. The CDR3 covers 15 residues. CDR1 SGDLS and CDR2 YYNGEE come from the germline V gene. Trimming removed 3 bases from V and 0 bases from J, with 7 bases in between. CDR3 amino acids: CASSDDSSGANVLTF. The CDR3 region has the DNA TGTGCCAGCAGCGACGATAGCTCTGGGGCCAACGTCCTGACTTTC.

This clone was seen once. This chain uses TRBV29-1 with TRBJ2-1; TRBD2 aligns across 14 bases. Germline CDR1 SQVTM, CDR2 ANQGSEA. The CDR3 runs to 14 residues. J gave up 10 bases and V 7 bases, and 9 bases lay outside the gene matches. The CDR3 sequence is CSGRLAGGPVEQFF. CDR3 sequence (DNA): TGCAGCGGCCGACTAGCGGGAGGGCCGGTCGAGCAGTTCTTC.

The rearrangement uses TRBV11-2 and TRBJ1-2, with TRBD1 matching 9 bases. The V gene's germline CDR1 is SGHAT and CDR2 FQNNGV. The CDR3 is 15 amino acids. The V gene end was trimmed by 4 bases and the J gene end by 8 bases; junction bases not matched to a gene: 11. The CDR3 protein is CASSSGTGIFLGYTF. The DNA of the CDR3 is TGTGCCAGCAGCTCCGGGACAGGGATTTTCTTGGGCTACACCTTC.

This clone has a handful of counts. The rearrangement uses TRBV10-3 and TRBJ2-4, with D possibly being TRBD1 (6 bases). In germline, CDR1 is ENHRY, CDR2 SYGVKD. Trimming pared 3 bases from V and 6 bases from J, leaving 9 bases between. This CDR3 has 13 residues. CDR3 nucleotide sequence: TGTGCCATCAGTGAAGTACAGGGAAACATTCAGTACTTC. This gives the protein CAISEVQGNIQYF.

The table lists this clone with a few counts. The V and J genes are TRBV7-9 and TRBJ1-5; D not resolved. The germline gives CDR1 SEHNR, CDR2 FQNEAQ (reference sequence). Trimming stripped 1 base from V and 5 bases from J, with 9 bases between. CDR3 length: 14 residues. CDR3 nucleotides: TGTGCCAGCAGCTTAGGAGGGTTCTATCAGCCCCAGCATTTT. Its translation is CASSLGGFYQPQHF.

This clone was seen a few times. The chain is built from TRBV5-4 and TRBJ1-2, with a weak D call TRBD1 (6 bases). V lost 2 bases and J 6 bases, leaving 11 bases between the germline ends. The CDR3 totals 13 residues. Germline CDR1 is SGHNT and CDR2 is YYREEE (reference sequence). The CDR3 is CASSFTGSHGYTF. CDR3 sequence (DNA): TGTGCCAGCAGCTTTACAGGGTCCCATGGCTACACCTTC.